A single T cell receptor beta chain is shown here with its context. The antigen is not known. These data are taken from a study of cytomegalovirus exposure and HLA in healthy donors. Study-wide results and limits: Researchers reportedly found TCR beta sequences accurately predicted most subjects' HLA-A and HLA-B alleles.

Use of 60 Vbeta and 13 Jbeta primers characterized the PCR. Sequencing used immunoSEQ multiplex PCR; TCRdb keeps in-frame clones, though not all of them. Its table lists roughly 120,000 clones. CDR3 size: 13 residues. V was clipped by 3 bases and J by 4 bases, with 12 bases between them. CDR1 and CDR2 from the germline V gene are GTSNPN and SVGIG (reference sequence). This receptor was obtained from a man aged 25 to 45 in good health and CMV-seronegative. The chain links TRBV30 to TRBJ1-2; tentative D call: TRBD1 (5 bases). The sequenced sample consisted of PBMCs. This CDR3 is CAWSTGGSYGYTF. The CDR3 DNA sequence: TGTGCCTGGAGCACGGGGGGAAGCTATGGCTACACCTTC.